The 2 T cell receptor beta chains below come from one sample, sequenced in a study of CD8+ T cells in alopecia areata. Treatment in this sample: oral pan-JAK inhibitor, 5-10 mg twice daily. Sequencing relied on a cDNA template that was reverse transcribed from extracted RNA. Assay used: immunoSEQ multiplex PCR; TCRdb lists only in-frame clones, some missing. The table lists 150,000 to 200,000 clones, 40% to 65% of them singletons, with about a tenth in the top ten. The sequencing here drew on CD8+ T cells sorted from blood, taken at roughly week 52, from a patient treated with tofacitinib. These receptors were taken from a human donor with alopecia areata.

V usage is TRBV9 and J usage is TRBJ2-5; a possible D gene is TRBD2 (6 bases). Trimming removed 4 bases at V and 3 bases at J, with 13 bases between. This CDR3 is 14 amino acids long. Germline loops: CDR1 SGDLS, CDR2 YYNGEE. The CDR3 sequence: CASSTRDFKETQYF. Here the CDR3 DNA reads TGTGCCAGCAGCACACGGGACTTTAAAGAGACCCAGTACTTC. The whole variable domain, filled in from reference TRBV9 and TRBJ2-5, reads DSGVTQTPKHLITATGQRVTLRCSPRSGDLSVYWYQQSLDQGLQFLIQYYNGEERAKGNILERFSAQQFPDLHSELNLSSLELGDSALYFCASSTRDFKETQYFGPGTRLLVL.

The chain has TRBV30 and TRBJ1-5, with D possibly being TRBD1 (5 bases). V was cut by 2 bases and J by 5 bases, with 13 bases left in between. The CDR3 has 14 residues. The germline V gene encodes CDR1 GTSNPN and CDR2 SVGIG (reference sequence). The CDR3 DNA reads as TGTGCCTGGAGTACGGGGACGGGGGATCAGCCCCAGCATTTT. Translated: CAWSTGTGDQPQHF.